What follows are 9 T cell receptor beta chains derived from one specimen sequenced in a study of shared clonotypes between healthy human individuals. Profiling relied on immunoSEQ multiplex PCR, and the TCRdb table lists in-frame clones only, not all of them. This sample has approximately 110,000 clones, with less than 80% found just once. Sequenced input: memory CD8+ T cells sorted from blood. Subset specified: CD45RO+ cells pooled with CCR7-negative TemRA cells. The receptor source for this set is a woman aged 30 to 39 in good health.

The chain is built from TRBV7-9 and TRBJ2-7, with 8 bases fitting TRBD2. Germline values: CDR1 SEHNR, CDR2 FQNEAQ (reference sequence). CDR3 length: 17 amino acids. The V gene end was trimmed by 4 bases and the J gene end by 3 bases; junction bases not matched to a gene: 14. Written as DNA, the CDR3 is TGTGCCAGCAGCTCCCACCCCAGTAAGCGGGAGATCTACGAGCAGTACTTC. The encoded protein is CASSSHPSKREIYEQYF.

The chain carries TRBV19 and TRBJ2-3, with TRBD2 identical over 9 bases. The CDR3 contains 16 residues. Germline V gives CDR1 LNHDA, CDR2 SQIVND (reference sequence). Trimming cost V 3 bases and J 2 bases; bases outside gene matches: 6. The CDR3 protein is CASSIWLAGTTDTQYF. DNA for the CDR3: TGTGCCAGTAGTATCTGGCTAGCGGGGACCACAGATACGCAGTATTTT.

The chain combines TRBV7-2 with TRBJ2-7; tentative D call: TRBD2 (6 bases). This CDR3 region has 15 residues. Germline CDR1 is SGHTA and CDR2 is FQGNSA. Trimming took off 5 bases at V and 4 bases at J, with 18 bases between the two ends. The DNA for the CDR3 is TGTGCCAGCAGCGACGGGTCGGCGGCGGGGTACGAGCAGTACTTC. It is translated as CASSDGSAAGYEQYF.

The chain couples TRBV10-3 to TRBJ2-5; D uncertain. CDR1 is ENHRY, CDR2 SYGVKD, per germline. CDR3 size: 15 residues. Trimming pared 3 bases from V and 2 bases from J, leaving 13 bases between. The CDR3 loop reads CAISDQNLEQETQYF. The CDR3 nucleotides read TGTGCCATCAGTGACCAAAATTTGGAACAAGAGACCCAGTACTTC.

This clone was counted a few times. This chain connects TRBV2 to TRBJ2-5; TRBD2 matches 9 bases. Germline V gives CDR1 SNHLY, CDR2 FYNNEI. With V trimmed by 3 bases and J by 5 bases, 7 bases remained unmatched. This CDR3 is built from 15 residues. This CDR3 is CASSDRLAAGETQYF. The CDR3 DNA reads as TGTGCCAGCAGTGATCGACTAGCGGCAGGGGAGACCCAGTACTTC. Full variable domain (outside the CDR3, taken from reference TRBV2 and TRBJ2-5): EPEVTQTPSHQVTQMGQEVILRCVPISNHLYFYWYRQILGQKVEFLVSFYNNEISEKSEIFDDQFSVERPDGSNFTLKIRSTKLEDSAMYFCASSDRLAAGETQYFGPGTRLLVL.

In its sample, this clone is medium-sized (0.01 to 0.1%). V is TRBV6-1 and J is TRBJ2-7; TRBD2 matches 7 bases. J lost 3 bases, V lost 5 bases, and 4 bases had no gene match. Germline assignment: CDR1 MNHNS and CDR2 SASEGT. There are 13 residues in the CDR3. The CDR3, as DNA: TGTGCCAGCAGTTTGACTAGCCGCTACGAGCAGTACTTC. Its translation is CASSLTSRYEQYF.

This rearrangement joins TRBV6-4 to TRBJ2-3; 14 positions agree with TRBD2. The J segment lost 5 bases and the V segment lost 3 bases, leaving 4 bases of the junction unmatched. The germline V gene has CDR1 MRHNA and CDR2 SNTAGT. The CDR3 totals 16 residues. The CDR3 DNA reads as TGTGCCAGCAGTGATACCGGGACTAGCGGGGGAGATACGCAGTATTTT. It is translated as CASSDTGTSGGDTQYF.

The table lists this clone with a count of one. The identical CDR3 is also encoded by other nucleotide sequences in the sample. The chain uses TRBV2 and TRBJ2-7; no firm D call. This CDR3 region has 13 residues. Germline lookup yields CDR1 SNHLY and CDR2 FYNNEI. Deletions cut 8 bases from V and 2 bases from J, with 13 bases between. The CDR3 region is CASRAPEPYEQYF. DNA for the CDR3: TGTGCCAGCCGTGCACCTGAACCCTACGAGCAGTACTTC.

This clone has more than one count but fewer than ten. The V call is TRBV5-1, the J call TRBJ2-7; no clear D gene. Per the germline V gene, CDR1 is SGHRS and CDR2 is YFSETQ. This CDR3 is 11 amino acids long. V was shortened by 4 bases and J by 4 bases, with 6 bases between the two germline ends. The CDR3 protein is CASSTSYEQYF. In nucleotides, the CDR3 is TGCGCCAGCAGCACCAGTTACGAGCAGTACTTC.